These 20 T cell receptor beta chains share one sample of origin, sequenced in a study of cytomegalovirus exposure and HLA in healthy donors. Primers for the PCR totalled 60 Vbeta and 13 Jbeta. Data came from immunoSEQ multiplex PCR; TCRdb stores just in-frame clones and leaves some out. The sample contains tens of thousands of clones, about 70% of which appear only once. The specimen sequenced was PBMCs. These receptors were taken from a man in his forties in good health and CMV-seropositive.

The rearrangement joins TRBV28 to TRBJ1-2; no reliable D call. V shed 2 bases and J shed 6 bases, with 19 bases lying between them. The germline V gene has CDR1 MDHEN and CDR2 SYDVKM. CDR3 length: 16 residues. The CDR3: CASSLKEGAFGDGYTF. For the CDR3, the DNA is TGTGCCAGCAGTTTAAAGGAGGGAGCTTTTGGGGATGGCTACACCTTC.

The table lists this clone with a count of one. The chain recombines TRBV30 with TRBJ2-2, with 7 bases lining up with TRBD1. Germline values: CDR1 GTSNPN, CDR2 SVGIG (reference sequence). The CDR3 length is 13 residues. CDR3 sequence: CAFDRANTGELFF. CDR3 nucleotide sequence: TGTGCTTTCGACAGGGCGAACACCGGGGAGCTGTTTTTT.

The CDR3 protein is CASSPLGGGYTF. CDR3 in DNA: TGTGCCAGCAGCCCCCTTGGAGGAGGCTACACCTTC. The chain employs TRBV9 and TRBJ1-2; D not resolved. The CDR3 has 12 amino acids. Per germline, CDR1 SGDLS and CDR2 YYNGEE. V lost 4 bases, J lost 8 bases, and 12 bases lay in between.

In this sample, this clone turned up a few times. The chain links TRBV7-6 to TRBJ1-2; 8 bases are shared with TRBD1. CDR1 is SGHVS, CDR2 FNYEAQ, per germline. The CDR3 spans 14 residues. V gave up 5 bases and J gave up 6 bases; unmatched junction bases: 8. This chain's CDR3 is CASSLGTGGDGYTF. CDR3 nucleotide sequence: TGTGCCAGCAGCCTAGGGACAGGCGGCGATGGCTACACCTTC.

The V call is TRBV2, the J call TRBJ1-1; D possibly corresponds to TRBD1 (5 bases). Trimming cost V 6 bases and J 2 bases, with 10 bases left between them. Germline V CDR1 and CDR2: SNHLY, FYNNEI. The CDR3 totals 13 residues. The chain's CDR3 is CASSLGGNTEAFF. The CDR3 DNA reads as TGTGCCAGCAGCTTGGGGGGAAACACTGAAGCTTTCTTT.

V usage is TRBV5-1 and J usage is TRBJ2-1; unclear D gene. This CDR3 comprises 14 residues. V lost 2 bases, J lost 2 bases, and 8 bases lay in between. Germline V gene data show CDR1 as SGHRS and CDR2 as YFSETQ. As DNA, the CDR3 is TGCGCCAGCAGCTTCTCCCAGGCCTACAATGAGCAGTTCTTC. Translating gives CASSFSQAYNEQFF.

This clone was seen more than once but under ten times. The sample carries other DNA sequences with the same CDR3. The chain employs TRBV5-1 and TRBJ1-1, with 7 bases aligning to TRBD1. The trim removed 4 bases at V and 1 base at J, leaving 7 bases unmatched. The CDR3 is made up of 15 amino acids. The germline V gene encodes CDR1 SGHRS and CDR2 YFSETQ. CDR3: CASSLTGETNTEAFF. The CDR3 region has the DNA TGCGCCAGCAGCCTAACAGGGGAAACGAACACTGAAGCTTTCTTT.

The chain joins TRBV19 to TRBJ2-5; 10 bases are a match to TRBD1. The J call may be mistaken, given a closer DNA end match to TRBJ2-7. This CDR3 comprises 17 residues. The germline CDR1 and CDR2 sequences are LNHDA and SQIVND (reference sequence). This chain's CDR3 is CASSINSGTGDTYEQYF. CDR3 bases: TGTGCCAGTAGTATAAATTCCGGGACAGGGGATACCTACGAGCAGTACTTC.

The sample holds a few counts of this clone. This chain joins TRBV2 and TRBJ2-5; 8 positions match TRBD1. The CDR3 has 15 amino acids. Germline trimming cut 7 bases from V and 2 bases from J; bases unmatched to any gene: 9. Germline assignment: CDR1 SNHLY and CDR2 FYNNEI. CDR3 region: CASISPGQVQETQYF. CDR3 in DNA: TGTGCCAGCATCTCACCGGGACAGGTACAAGAGACCCAGTACTTC.

As regards this clone: Other DNA sequences of this sample code for an identical CDR3. The J gene is TRBJ1-1, the V gene TRBV5-4, with D tentatively TRBD1 (5 bases). The germline V gene has CDR1 SGHNT and CDR2 YYREEE (reference sequence). V was cut by 0 bases and J by 1 base, with 10 bases left in between. The CDR3 is 15 amino acids. In DNA form, the CDR3 reads TGTGCCAGCAGCTTGGGCCCCGGACAGAACACTGAAGCTTTCTTT. It yields the protein CASSLGPGQNTEAFF.

This chain uses TRBV4-1 with TRBJ1-2; D is possibly TRBD1 (6 bases). Trimming stripped 0 bases from V and 8 bases from J, with 13 bases between. The length of the CDR3 is 14 residues. CDR1 MGHRA and CDR2 YSYEKL come from the germline V gene. The CDR3 protein is CASSQERDIGGYTF. DNA of the CDR3: TGCGCCAGCAGCCAAGAGAGGGACATTGGAGGCTACACCTTC.

This clone was counted between two and nine times. This chain connects TRBV29-1 to TRBJ2-1; the D gene is possibly TRBD2 (6 bases). The germline CDR1 and CDR2 sequences are SQVTM and ANQGSEA. The CDR3 is 13 residues long. The V end lost 7 bases, the J end lost 7 bases, and 17 bases lay between the germline ends. The DNA for the CDR3 is TGCAGCGCCTTCCTCCCTGGAGGGAATGAGCAGTTCTTC. Amino acid sequence: CSAFLPGGNEQFF.

This chain joins TRBV21-1 and TRBJ1-3; the D segment call TRBD1 is taken from the table without a DNA check. TRBV21-1 is classified as a pseudogene. The length of the CDR3 is 18 residues. This chain's CDR3 is CASSKATRSDNSGNTIYF. In DNA form, the CDR3 reads TGTGCCAGCAGCAAAGCTACAAGATCCGACAACTCTGGAAACACCATATATTTT.

The chain couples TRBV18 to TRBJ1-2; D might be TRBD1 (5 bases). The CDR3 contains 14 residues. V lost 0 bases, J lost 4 bases, and 9 bases lay in between. Germline loops: CDR1 KGHSH, CDR2 LQKENI. The CDR3 sequence: CASSPPVGPYGYTF. The CDR3 bases are TGTGCCAGCTCACCACCGGTGGGGCCCTATGGCTACACCTTC.

The chain is built from TRBV10-3 and TRBJ1-5; 9 bases align to TRBD1. The CDR3 totals 15 residues. V gave up 10 bases and J gave up 4 bases; unmatched junction bases: 11. CDR1 and CDR2 (germline): ENHRY, SYGVKD. CDR3 sequence: CATTGTGRTNQPQHF. In nucleotides, the CDR3 is TGTGCCACAACCGGGACAGGGAGGACTAATCAGCCCCAGCATTTT.

The gene calls are TRBV6-1 and TRBJ1-3; D unclear. CDR1 MNHNS and CDR2 SASEGT come from the germline V gene. CDR3 length: 13 amino acids. V lost 4 bases and J 4 bases, leaving 8 bases between the germline ends. The CDR3: CASSAGKGNTIYF. DNA for the CDR3: TGTGCCAGCAGTGCCGGGAAGGGAAACACCATATATTTT.

The CDR3 reads CASSTALKANYGYTF. CDR3 coding DNA: TGTGCCAGCAGCACTGCCCTAAAAGCTAACTATGGCTACACCTTC. The V gene is TRBV5-8, the J gene TRBJ1-2; D is unclear. The V end lost 4 bases, the J end lost 0 bases, and 13 bases lay between the germline ends. The germline V gene has CDR1 SGHTS and CDR2 YDEGEE. The CDR3 spans 15 residues.

To note about this clone: Different DNA sequences within this sample yield the same CDR3. V and J are TRBV9 and TRBJ2-5, with D unresolved. The ends were cut back, 2 bases at V and 1 base at J, with 3 bases in the middle. Per the germline V gene, CDR1 is SGDLS and CDR2 is YYNGEE. This CDR3 has 12 amino acids. The CDR3 nucleotides are TGTGCCAGCAGCGTCAGCCAAGAGACCCAGTACTTC. Its protein product is CASSVSQETQYF.

Here the CDR3 DNA reads TGTGCCAGTAAGAGGGGGAGCAGCTCCTACGAGCAGTACTTC. Encoded protein: CASKRGSSSYEQYF. The V call is TRBV27, the J call TRBJ2-7; D might be TRBD1 (6 bases). V was trimmed by 9 bases and J by 0 bases, leaving 15 bases between them. Germline CDR1 reads MNHEY; CDR2 reads SMNVEV (reference sequence). This CDR3 region has 14 residues.

J is TRBJ1-1 and V is TRBV2; D might be TRBD1 (6 bases). Germline V gene data show CDR1 as SNHLY and CDR2 as FYNNEI. The CDR3 is 15 amino acids. Trimming cost V 3 bases and J 7 bases, with 18 bases left between them. CDR3 coding DNA: TGTGCCAGCAGTGAGGGGGGGGCAGGCTTGGGTGAAGCTTTCTTT. Translated: CASSEGGAGLGEAFF.